This T cell receptor beta chain is drawn from a study of CD4 T cells in relation to SARS-CoV-2 and coronaviruses. Assay: immunoSEQ multiplex PCR; the TCRdb copy retains only in-frame clones and omits some. This table holds some 40,000 clones, 82% found once. Naive or memory CD4+ cells were cultured 1:1 with T cell-depleted PBMCs plus CEF. As concerns this clone: Its specificity is unknown.

The CDR3 is made up of 13 amino acids. V was shortened by 1 base and J by 4 bases, with 5 bases between the two germline ends. Germline V gene sequence: CDR1 SGHTA, CDR2 FQGTGA. The sequence was obtained from an adult with COVID-19. Material for sequencing was naive CD4+ T cells from PBMCs, cultured in vitro. Noted subset: naive CD4+ T cells isolated by negative enrichment. J is TRBJ2-1 and V is TRBV7-3, with D uncertain. The CDR3 DNA is TGTGCCAGCAGCTTAAATGAGTACAATGAGCAGTTCTTC. Translating it yields CASSLNEYNEQFF.